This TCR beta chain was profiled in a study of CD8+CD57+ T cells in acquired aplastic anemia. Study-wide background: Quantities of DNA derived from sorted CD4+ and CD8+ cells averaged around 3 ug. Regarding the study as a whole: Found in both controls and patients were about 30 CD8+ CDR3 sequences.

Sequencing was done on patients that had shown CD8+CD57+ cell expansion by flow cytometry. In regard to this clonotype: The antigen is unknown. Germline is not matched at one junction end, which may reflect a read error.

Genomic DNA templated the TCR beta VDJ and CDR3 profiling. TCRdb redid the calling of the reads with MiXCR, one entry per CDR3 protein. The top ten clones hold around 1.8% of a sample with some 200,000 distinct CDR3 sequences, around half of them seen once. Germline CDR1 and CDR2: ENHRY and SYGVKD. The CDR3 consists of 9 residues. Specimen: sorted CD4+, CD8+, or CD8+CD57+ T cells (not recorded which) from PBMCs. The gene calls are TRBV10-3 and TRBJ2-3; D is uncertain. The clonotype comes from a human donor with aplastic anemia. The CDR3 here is CASSEDTYF. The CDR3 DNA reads TGTGCCAGCAGTGAAGACACTTATTTT.